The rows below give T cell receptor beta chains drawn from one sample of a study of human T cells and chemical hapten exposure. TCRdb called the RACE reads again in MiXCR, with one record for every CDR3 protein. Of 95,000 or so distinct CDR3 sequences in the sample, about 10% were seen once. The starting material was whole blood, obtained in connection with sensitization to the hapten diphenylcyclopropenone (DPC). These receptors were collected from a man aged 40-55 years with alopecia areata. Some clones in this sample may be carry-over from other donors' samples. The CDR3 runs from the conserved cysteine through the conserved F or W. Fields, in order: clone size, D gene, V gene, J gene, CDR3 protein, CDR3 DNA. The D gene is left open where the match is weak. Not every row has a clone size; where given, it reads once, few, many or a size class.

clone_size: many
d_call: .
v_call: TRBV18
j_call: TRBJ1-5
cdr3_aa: CASSPGRTLVPPQHF
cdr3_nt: TGTGCCAGCTCACCCGGGCGGACACTTGTTCCGCCCCAGCATTTT

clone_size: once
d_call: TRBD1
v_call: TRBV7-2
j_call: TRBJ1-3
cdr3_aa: CASSKGQGSISGNTIYF
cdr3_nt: TGTGCCAGCAGCAAAGGACAGGGCTCGATCTCTGGAAACACCATATATTTT

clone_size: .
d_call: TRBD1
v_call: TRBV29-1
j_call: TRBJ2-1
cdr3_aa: CSVHQGVGNNEQFF
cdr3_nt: TGCAGCGTTCACCAGGGGGTTGGTAACAATGAGCAGTTCTTC

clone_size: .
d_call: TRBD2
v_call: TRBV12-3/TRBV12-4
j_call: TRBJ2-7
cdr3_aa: CASSPGLDSYEQYF
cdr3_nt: TGTGCCAGCAGCCCGGGACTAGACTCCTACGAGCAGTACTTC

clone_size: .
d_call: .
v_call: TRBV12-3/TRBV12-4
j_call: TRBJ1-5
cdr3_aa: CASSLRIPFSNQPQHF
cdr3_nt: TGTGCCAGCAGTTTAAGGATCCCCTTTAGCAATCAGCCCCAGCATTTT

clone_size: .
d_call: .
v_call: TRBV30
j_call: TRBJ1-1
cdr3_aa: CAWRRGSNTEALF
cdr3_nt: TGTGCCTGGAGAAGGGGTAGCAACACTGAAGCTCTCTTT

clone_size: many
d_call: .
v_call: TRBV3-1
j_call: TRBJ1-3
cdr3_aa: CASSQDGGTFGNTIYF
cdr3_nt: TGTGCCAGCAGCCAAGATGGGGGAACCTTTGGAAACACCATATATTTT

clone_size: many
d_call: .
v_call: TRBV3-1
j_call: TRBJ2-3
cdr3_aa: CASSPGTYTDTQYF
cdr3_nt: TGTGCCAGCAGCCCCGGGACTTACACAGATACGCAGTATTTT

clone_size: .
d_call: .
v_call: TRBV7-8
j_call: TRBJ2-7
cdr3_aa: CASSLWRGTYEQYF
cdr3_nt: TGTGCCAGCAGCTTATGGCGGGGAACCTACGAGCAGTACTTC

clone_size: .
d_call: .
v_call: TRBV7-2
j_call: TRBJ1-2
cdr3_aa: CASSPLTVSNGYTF
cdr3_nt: TGTGCCAGCAGCCCCTTGACAGTTTCAAATGGCTACACCTTC

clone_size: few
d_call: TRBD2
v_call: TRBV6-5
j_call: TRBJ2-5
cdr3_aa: CASSPVGFGRETQYF
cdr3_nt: TGTGCCAGCAGCCCCGTTGGCTTCGGGAGGGAGACCCAGTACTTC

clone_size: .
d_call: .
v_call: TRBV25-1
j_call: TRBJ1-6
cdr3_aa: CASSELTGYSPLHF
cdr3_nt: TGTGCCAGCAGTGAATTAACAGGATATTCACCCCTCCACTTT

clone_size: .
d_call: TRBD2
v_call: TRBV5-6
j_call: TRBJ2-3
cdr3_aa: CASSQLANTDTQYF
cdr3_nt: TGTGCCAGCAGCCAACTAGCGAACACAGATACGCAGTATTTT

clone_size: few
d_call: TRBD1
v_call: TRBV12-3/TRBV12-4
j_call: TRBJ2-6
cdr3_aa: CASSVPGQGANVLTF
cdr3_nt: TGTGCCAGCAGTGTCCCGGGACAGGGGGCCAACGTCCTGACTTTC

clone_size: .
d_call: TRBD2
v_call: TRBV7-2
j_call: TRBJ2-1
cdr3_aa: CAQGSGRALENEQFF
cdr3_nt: TGTGCCCAAGGCAGTGGGAGGGCCCTCGAGAATGAGCAGTTCTTC

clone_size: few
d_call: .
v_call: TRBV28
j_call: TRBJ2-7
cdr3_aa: CASTPTSSYEQYF
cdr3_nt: TGTGCCAGCACCCCTACCAGTTCCTACGAGCAGTACTTC

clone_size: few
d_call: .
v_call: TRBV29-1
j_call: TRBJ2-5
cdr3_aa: CSVLWPGSETQYF
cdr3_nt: TGCAGCGTTCTATGGCCAGGGTCAGAGACCCAGTACTTC

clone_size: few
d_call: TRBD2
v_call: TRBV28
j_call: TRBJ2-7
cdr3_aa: CASSPGAGRAYEQYF
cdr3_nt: TGTGCCAGCAGTCCCGGAGCGGGGAGGGCCTACGAGCAGTACTTC

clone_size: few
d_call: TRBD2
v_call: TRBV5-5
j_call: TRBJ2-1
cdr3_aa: CASSLQPSGSVGEQFF
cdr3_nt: TGTGCCAGCAGCTTGCAGCCTAGCGGGAGTGTTGGTGAGCAGTTCTTC

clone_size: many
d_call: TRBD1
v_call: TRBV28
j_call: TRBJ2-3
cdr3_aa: CASRPTGGDTQYF
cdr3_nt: TGTGCCAGCAGGCCGACAGGGGGAGATACGCAGTATTTT

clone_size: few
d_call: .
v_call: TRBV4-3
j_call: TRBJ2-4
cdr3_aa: CASSQDGSLGAAKNIQYF
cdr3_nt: TGCGCCAGCAGCCAAGACGGGAGTCTAGGCGCGGCCAAAAACATTCAGTACTTC

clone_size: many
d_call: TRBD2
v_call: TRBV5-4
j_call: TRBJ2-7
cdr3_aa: CASSLGGSGYEQYF
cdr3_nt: TGTGCCAGCAGTCTCGGCGGGAGTGGGTACGAGCAGTACTTC

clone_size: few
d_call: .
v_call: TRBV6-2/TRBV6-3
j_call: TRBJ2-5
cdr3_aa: CASQRGRGETQYF
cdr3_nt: TGTGCCAGCCAACGGGGACGTGGAGAGACCCAGTACTTC

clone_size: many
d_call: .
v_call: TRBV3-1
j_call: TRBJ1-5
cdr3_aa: CASSQDLTAVQHF
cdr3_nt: TGTGCCAGCAGCCAAGATCTGACGGCAGTCCAGCATTTT

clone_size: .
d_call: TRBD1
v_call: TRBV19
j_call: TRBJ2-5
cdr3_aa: CASSAVQGGEGTQYF
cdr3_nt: TGTGCCAGTAGTGCGGTACAGGGGGGTGAGGGGACCCAGTACTTC

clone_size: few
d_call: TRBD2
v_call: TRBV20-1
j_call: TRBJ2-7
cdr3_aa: CSASGTSGREGPFDEQYF
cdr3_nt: TGCAGTGCTTCCGGGACTAGCGGGAGAGAGGGGCCGTTCGACGAGCAGTACTTC

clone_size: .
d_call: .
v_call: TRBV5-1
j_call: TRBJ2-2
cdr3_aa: CASSSRPTGELFF
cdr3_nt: TGCGCCAGCAGCTCCCGTCCCACCGGGGAGCTGTTTTTT

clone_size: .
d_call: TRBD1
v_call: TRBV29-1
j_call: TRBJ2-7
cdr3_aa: CSVLGTGYEEQYF
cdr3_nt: TGCAGCGTTCTCGGGACAGGTTACGAAGAGCAGTACTTC

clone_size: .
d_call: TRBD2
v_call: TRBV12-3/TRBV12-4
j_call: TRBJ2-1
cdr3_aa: CASSSRTSISEQFF
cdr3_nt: TGTGCCAGCAGTTCCCGGACTAGCATTTCTGAGCAGTTCTTC

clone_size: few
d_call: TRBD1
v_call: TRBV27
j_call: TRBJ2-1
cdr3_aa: CASSFLTGSEQFF
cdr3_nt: TGTGCCAGCAGTTTCCTGACAGGGTCTGAGCAGTTCTTC

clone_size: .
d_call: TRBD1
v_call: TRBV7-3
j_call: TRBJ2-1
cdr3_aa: CASSIDRDHYNEQFF
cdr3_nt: TGTGCCAGCAGCATAGACAGGGACCATTACAATGAGCAGTTCTTC

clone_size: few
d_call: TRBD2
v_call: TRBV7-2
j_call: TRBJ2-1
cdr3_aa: CASSKPGTSVPSGEQFF
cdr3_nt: TGTGCCAGCAGCAAACCCGGGACTAGCGTCCCGTCGGGTGAGCAGTTCTTC

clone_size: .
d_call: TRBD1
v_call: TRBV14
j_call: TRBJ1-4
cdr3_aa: CASSHPVRTGSPELFF
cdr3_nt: TGTGCCAGCAGCCACCCTGTTCGGACAGGGAGTCCGGAACTGTTTTTT

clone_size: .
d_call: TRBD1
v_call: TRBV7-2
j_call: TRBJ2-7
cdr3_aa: CASSLAPSGTGGGPTQQYF
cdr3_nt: TGTGCCAGCAGCTTAGCCCCATCCGGGACAGGGGGGGGACCTACGCAGCAGTACTTC

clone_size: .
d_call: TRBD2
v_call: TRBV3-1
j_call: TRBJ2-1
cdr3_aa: CASSQTSGGGPSYNEQFF
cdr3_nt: TGTGCCAGCAGCCAAACTAGCGGGGGAGGGCCCTCTTACAATGAGCAGTTCTTC

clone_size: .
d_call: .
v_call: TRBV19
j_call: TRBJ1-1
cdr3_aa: CASTGSTEAFF
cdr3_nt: TGTGCCAGTACGGGCAGCACTGAAGCTTTCTTT

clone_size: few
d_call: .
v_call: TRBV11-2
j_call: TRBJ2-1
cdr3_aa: CASSLVRGSSSLNEQFF
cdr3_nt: TGTGCCAGCAGCTTAGTTAGGGGGTCTTCCTCCCTTAATGAGCAGTTCTTC

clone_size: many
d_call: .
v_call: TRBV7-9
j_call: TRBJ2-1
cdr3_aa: CASSLGADGAPSHNEQFF
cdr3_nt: TGTGCCAGCAGCTTAGGGGCCGACGGGGCCCCGTCCCACAATGAGCAGTTCTTC

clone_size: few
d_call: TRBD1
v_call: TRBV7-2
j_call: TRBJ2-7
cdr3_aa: CASSAQIGTGRNEQYF
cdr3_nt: TGTGCCAGCAGCGCTCAAATCGGGACAGGGAGGAACGAGCAGTACTTC

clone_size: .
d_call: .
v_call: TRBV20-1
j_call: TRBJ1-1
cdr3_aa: CSARDVGGAGTEASF
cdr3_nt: TGCAGTGCTAGAGATGTTGGGGGGGCGGGCACTGAAGCTTCCTTT

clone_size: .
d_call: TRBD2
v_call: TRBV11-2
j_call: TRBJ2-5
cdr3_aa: CASSLYADGTSGEETQYF
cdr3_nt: TGTGCCAGCAGCTTATACGCTGACGGGACTAGCGGAGAAGAGACCCAGTACTTC

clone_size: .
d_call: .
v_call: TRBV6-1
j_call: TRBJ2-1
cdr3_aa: CANSIGYNEQFF
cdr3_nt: TGTGCCAACAGTATAGGGTACAATGAGCAGTTCTTC

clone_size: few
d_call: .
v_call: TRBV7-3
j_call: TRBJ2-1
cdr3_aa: CASSYEGEQFF
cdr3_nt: TGTGCCAGCAGCTACGAGGGGGAGCAGTTCTTC

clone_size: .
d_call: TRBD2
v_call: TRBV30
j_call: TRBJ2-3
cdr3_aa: CAWRYGLAGADTQYF
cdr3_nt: TGTGCCTGGAGGTACGGGCTAGCGGGAGCAGATACGCAGTATTTT

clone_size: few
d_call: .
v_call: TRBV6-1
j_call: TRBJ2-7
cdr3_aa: CASSVTRDTYYEQYF
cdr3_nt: TGTGCCAGCAGTGTAACCCGGGACACCTACTACGAGCAGTACTTC

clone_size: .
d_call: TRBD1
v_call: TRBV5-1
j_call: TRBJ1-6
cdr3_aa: CASSITGTGPGNSPLHF
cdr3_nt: TGCGCCAGCAGCATCACCGGGACAGGGCCGGGGAATTCACCCCTCCACTTT

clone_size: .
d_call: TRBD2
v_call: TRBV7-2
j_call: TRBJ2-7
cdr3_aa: CASSPRTSGHYEQYF
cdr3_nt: TGTGCCAGCAGCCCACGGACTAGCGGACACTACGAGCAGTACTTC

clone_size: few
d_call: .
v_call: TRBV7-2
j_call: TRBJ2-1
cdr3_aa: CASSLDQGGYNEQFF
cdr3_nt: TGTGCCAGCAGCTTAGACCAGGGCGGTTACAATGAGCAGTTCTTC

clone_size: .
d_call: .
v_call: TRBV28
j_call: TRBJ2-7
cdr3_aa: CASSQISAGANEQYF
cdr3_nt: TGTGCCAGCAGTCAAATATCGGCAGGGGCTAACGAGCAGTACTTC

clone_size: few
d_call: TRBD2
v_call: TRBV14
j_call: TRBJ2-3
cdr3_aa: CASSQDNGSGRATDTQYF
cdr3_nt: TGTGCCAGCAGCCAAGATAATGGAAGCGGGAGGGCCACAGATACGCAGTATTTT

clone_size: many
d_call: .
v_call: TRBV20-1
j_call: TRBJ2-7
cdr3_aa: CSAETGRSLYEQYF
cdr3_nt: TGCAGTGCTGAAACCGGACGCTCACTCTACGAGCAGTACTTC

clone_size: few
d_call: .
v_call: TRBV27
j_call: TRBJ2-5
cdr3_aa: CASSARTRGFQETQYF
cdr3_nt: TGTGCCAGCAGTGCCCGCACCCGCGGGTTCCAAGAGACCCAGTACTTC

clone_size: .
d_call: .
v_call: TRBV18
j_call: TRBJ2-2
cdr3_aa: CASSQLQGVTTGELFF
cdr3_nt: TGTGCCAGCTCACAACTACAGGGAGTAACTACCGGGGAGCTGTTTTTT

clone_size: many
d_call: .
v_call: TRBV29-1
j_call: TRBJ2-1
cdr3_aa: CSVVTGANEQFF
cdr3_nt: TGCAGCGTAGTAACCGGGGCGAATGAGCAGTTCTTC

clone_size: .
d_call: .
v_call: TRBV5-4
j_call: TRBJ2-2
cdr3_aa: CASSGEMDTGELFF
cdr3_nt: TGTGCCAGCAGCGGAGAGATGGACACCGGGGAGCTGTTTTTT

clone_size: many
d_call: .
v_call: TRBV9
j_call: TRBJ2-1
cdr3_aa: CASSARQNNEQFF
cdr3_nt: TGTGCCAGCAGCGCCCGACAGAACAATGAGCAGTTCTTC

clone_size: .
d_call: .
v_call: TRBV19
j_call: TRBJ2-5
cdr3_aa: CASSPPGIQETQYF
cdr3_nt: TGTGCCAGTAGTCCCCCCGGGATCCAAGAGACCCAGTACTTC